These 27 T cell receptor beta chains share one sample of origin, sequenced in a study of blood T cells in healthy people across ages (dated by TCRdb to about 2015). The library came from 5' RACE. Sequencer: Illumina HiSeq 2500. A second about 7 to 11 cycle PCR used a sample-barcoded 5' primer and a J-beta primer mix. TCRdb reworked the public reads: Q25 trimming with fastp, MiXCR clone assembly, productive beta chains retained. Every entry covers one CDR3 protein and lists the most common genes and DNA from its rows. Here the sample has 600,000 to 650,000 distinct CDR3 sequences; around three fifths occur a single time. 30% to 40% of the sample belongs to the ten largest clones. The specimen was blood. Source of these receptors: a man between 60 and 70 years old in good health.

The J gene is TRBJ2-1, the V gene TRBV4-1, with 8 bases identical to TRBD1. V lost 2 bases to trimming and J lost 4 bases; unmatched junction nucleotides: 7. Germline assignment: CDR1 MGHRA and CDR2 YSYEKL. The CDR3 spans 16 residues. Here the CDR3 DNA reads TGCGCCAGCAGCCAACACCAGGGGGCAAGGTACAATGAGCAGTTCTTC. Amino acid sequence: CASSQHQGARYNEQFF.

The rearrangement uses TRBV4-3 and TRBJ2-6; D possibly corresponds to TRBD1 (5 bases). The CDR3 contains 17 residues. V was trimmed by 0 bases and J by 3 bases, leaving 12 bases between them. The V gene's germline CDR1 is LGHNA and CDR2 YSLEER. The CDR3 nucleotides are TGCGCCAGCAGCCAAGAAGATCTAACAGGTGGGGCCAACGTCCTGACTTTC. Amino acid sequence: CASSQEDLTGGANVLTF.

The chain is built from TRBV4-1 and TRBJ2-1; 7 nucleotides align to TRBD2. The V and J ends lost 4 bases and 8 bases, in that order; junction bases with no gene match: 11. Germline CDR1 and CDR2: MGHRA and YSYEKL. The length of the CDR3 is 15 residues. CDR3 region: CASSPDSHRGDEQFF. CDR3 nucleotides: TGCGCCAGCAGCCCGGACTCCCACCGGGGGGATGAGCAGTTCTTC.

This chain links TRBV5-1 with TRBJ2-5; D possibly matches TRBD1 or TRBD2 (6 bases each). The J call may be wrong; the DNA end is better matched by TRBJ2-7. The CDR3 consists of 14 residues. Germline V CDR1 and CDR2: SGHRS, YFSETQ. The DNA of the CDR3 is TGCGCCAGCAGCTTAGAACAGGGAGGAGGCGAGCAGTACTTC. Its translation is CASSLEQGGGEQYF.

The J gene is TRBJ2-1, the V gene TRBV12-3 or TRBV12-4, with 14 bases that match TRBD2. CDR3 length equals 18 residues. Trimming cost V 5 bases and J 4 bases; bases outside gene matches: 10. The DNA for the CDR3 is TGTGCCAGCAGTCCCTACGGGACTAGCGGGGGTGTTTACAATGAGCAGTTCTTC. Residues: CASSPYGTSGGVYNEQFF.

The V and J genes are TRBV7-2 and TRBJ2-1, with 13 bases that match TRBD2. This CDR3 region has 17 residues. Germline CDR1 reads SGHTA; CDR2 reads FQGNSA. V shed 2 bases, J shed 8 bases, and the junction held 9 bases outside the gene matches. The CDR3 sequence is CASSLRTTSGGRDEQFF. In nucleotides, the CDR3 is TGTGCCAGCAGCTTACGTACGACTAGCGGGGGGAGGGATGAGCAGTTCTTC.

The chain employs TRBV4-1 and TRBJ2-4; D might be TRBD2 (5 bases). V was pared by 2 bases and J by 0 bases, with 8 bases between. Germline CDR1 is MGHRA and CDR2 is YSYEKL. The CDR3 is 15 residues long. CDR3 bases: TGCGCCAGCAGCCAACGGACTGTAGCCAAAAACATTCAGTACTTC. Encoded protein: CASSQRTVAKNIQYF.

This sequence joins TRBV29-1 and TRBJ2-5; 9 bases line up with TRBD2. The CDR3 is 13 residues long. Germline CDR1 is SQVTM and CDR2 is ANQGSEA. Trimming cost V 7 bases and J 4 bases; bases outside gene matches: 7. The CDR3 is CSALAGNRETQYF. The CDR3 DNA reads TGCAGCGCCCTAGCGGGGAACCGAGAGACCCAGTACTTC. The entire variable domain, with the rest obtained from reference TRBV29-1 and TRBJ2-5, is as follows: SAVISQKPSRDICQRGTSLTIQCQVDSQVTMMFWYRQQPGQSLTLIATANQGSEATYESGFVIDKFPISRPNLTFSTLTVSNMSPEDSSIYLCSALAGNRETQYFGPGTRLLVL.

This clonotype was counted a few times. J is TRBJ1-2 and V is TRBV20-1; D remains unclear. The CDR3 runs 12 residues. Germline assignment: CDR1 DFQATT and CDR2 SNEGSKA (reference sequence). The V gene lost 4 bases and the J gene lost 4 bases, with 10 bases spanning the gap. The chain's CDR3 is CSAMRVSYGYTF. In DNA, the CDR3 is TGCAGTGCTATGCGGGTCTCCTATGGCTACACCTTC.

This clonotype appeared a few times. The rearrangement uses TRBV9 and TRBJ2-1; D is tentatively TRBD1 or TRBD2 (5 bases each). V was pared by 6 bases and J by 0 bases, with 10 bases between. The CDR3 has 14 residues. The germline CDR1 and CDR2 sequences are SGDLS and YYNGEE. In nucleotides, the CDR3 is TGTGCCAGCAACCCGGGGCGCTCCTACAATGAGCAGTTCTTC. Its translation is CASNPGRSYNEQFF.

This sequence joins TRBV6-1 and TRBJ1-1, with D unresolved. Looked up from germline, CDR1 is MNHNS and CDR2 is SASEGT. Trimming pared 5 bases from V and 5 bases from J, leaving 12 bases between. CDR3 length: 13 residues. Here the CDR3 reads CASSFNLDTEAFF. The DNA of the CDR3 is TGTGCCAGCAGTTTCAACTTGGATACTGAAGCTTTCTTT.

The chain combines TRBV5-5 with TRBJ2-1; no clear D. Germline V gives CDR1 SGHKS, CDR2 YYEKEE (reference sequence). The CDR3 covers 13 residues. The ends were cut back, 4 bases at V and 6 bases at J, with 11 bases in the middle. In DNA form, the CDR3 reads TGTGCCAGCAGCGTGCTCCAGACCAATGAGCAGTTCTTC. Protein product: CASSVLQTNEQFF. Full variable domain (rest looked up from reference TRBV5-5 and TRBJ2-1): DAGVTQSPTHLIKTRGQQVTLRCSPISGHKSVSWYQQVLGQGPQFIFQYYEKEERGRGNFPDRFSARQFPNYSSELNVNALLLGDSALYLCASSVLQTNEQFFGPGTRLTVL.

The V call is TRBV4-1, the J call TRBJ1-4; D not certain. The V gene's germline CDR1 is MGHRA and CDR2 YSYEKL. The V end was cut by 6 bases, the J end by 0 bases, with 8 bases between. CDR3 length equals 14 residues. As DNA, the CDR3 is TGCGCCAGCAGACGACACACAACTAATGAAAAACTGTTTTTT. Amino acid sequence: CASRRHTTNEKLFF.

This chain links TRBV6-1 with TRBJ1-1; D is unresolved. This CDR3 region has 14 residues. Germline V gene data show CDR1 as MNHNS and CDR2 as SASEGT. V was shortened by 1 base and J by 4 bases, with 10 bases between the two germline ends. For the CDR3, the DNA is TGTGCCAGCAGTGAAGTCAGAGGGTCCACTGAAGCTTTCTTT. Residues: CASSEVRGSTEAFF.

This clonotype was seen many times. The V call is TRBV29-1, the J call TRBJ2-7; either TRBD1 or TRBD2 may fit D (5 bases each). V lost 5 bases and J lost 3, with 14 bases in between. The CDR3 loop spans 13 amino acids. Per germline, CDR1 SQVTM and CDR2 ANQGSEA. DNA of the CDR3: TGCAGCGTTAGGATGGGACCCGACTACGAGCAGTACTTC. It encodes CSVRMGPDYEQYF.

The CDR3 protein is CSAIQGARSETQYF. Written as DNA, the CDR3 is TGCAGTGCCATTCAGGGGGCTCGGAGTGAGACCCAGTACTTC. The chain has TRBV20-1 and TRBJ2-5; TRBD1 aligns across 8 bases. With V trimmed by 6 bases and J by 5 bases, 11 bases remained unmatched. This CDR3 has 14 residues. The V gene's germline CDR1 is DFQATT and CDR2 SNEGSKA (reference sequence).

There are a few counts of this clonotype. The chain is built from TRBV20-1 and TRBJ2-7; 7 bases are a match to TRBD1. Germline CDR1 is DFQATT and CDR2 is SNEGSKA (reference sequence). V gave up 6 bases and J gave up 2 bases; unmatched junction bases: 7. CDR3 length: 13 residues. CDR3 in amino acids: CSARRGQAYEQYF. The CDR3 DNA reads TGCAGTGCCCGCCGCGGACAGGCCTACGAGCAGTACTTC.

The chain joins TRBV12-3 or TRBV12-4 to TRBJ2-4, with unresolved D. This CDR3 is built from 12 residues. V was trimmed by 2 bases and J by 13 bases, leaving 12 bases between them. CDR3 nucleotides: TGTGCCAGCAGTTTACGGCAGAGAGAGCAGTACTTC. Translation gives CASSLRQREQYF.

This clonotype was recorded only once. The chain recombines TRBV28 with TRBJ1-2, with a tentative D call TRBD1 (6 bases). The CDR3 has 12 residues. Germline CDR1 reads MDHEN; CDR2 reads SYDVKM. Trimming pared 6 bases from V and 7 bases from J, leaving 12 bases between. The CDR3 spells CASSQNRAGYTF. The CDR3, as DNA: TGTGCCAGCAGCCAAAACAGGGCTGGCTACACCTTC.

CDR3 loop: CSVVWVGDTQYF. CDR3 in DNA: TGCAGCGTTGTGTGGGTGGGAGATACGCAGTATTTT. The chain joins TRBV29-1 to TRBJ2-3; D ambiguous. The V gene's germline CDR1 is SQVTM and CDR2 ANQGSEA. The CDR3 is 12 residues long. Trimming cost V 4 bases and J 5 bases, with 10 bases left between them.

This chain joins TRBV12-3 or TRBV12-4 and TRBJ1-2; 7 nucleotides agree with TRBD1. J was trimmed by 4 bases and V by 3 bases; bases with no gene match: 5. The CDR3 covers 14 residues. For the CDR3, the DNA is TGTGCCAGCAGTTTGACAGGGTCGGGCTATGGCTACACCTTC. Translated: CASSLTGSGYGYTF.

The genes are TRBV20-1 and TRBJ2-5; D might be TRBD1 (5 bases). Germline V gene data show CDR1 as DFQATT and CDR2 as SNEGSKA (reference sequence). With 3 bases removed from V and 5 bases from J, the gap between germline ends came to 13 bases. There are 13 residues in the CDR3. CDR3 sequence: CSASATGHETQYF. The CDR3 nucleotides are TGCAGTGCTAGCGCCACAGGACATGAGACCCAGTACTTC.

This clonotype came up a few times. The CDR3 loop reads CSAVAGLGRETQYF. The CDR3 region has the DNA TGCAGTGCTGTCGCAGGTCTAGGTCGGGAGACCCAGTACTTC. The chain carries TRBV20-1 and TRBJ2-5; D is undetermined. The CDR3 consists of 14 residues. Trimming took 5 bases from V and 5 from J, leaving 18 bases between them. CDR1 DFQATT and CDR2 SNEGSKA come from the germline V gene (reference sequence).

This clonotype came up many times. V and J are TRBV20-1 and TRBJ1-1; D not resolved. The CDR3 length is 12 residues. V lost 6 bases to trimming and J lost 0 bases, with 8 bases between them. In germline, CDR1 is DFQATT, CDR2 SNEGSKA (reference sequence). Written as DNA, the CDR3 is TGCAGTGCGTTCCAGCTGAACACTGAAGCTTTCTTT. This encodes CSAFQLNTEAFF.

The CDR3 bases are TGTGCCAGCAGTAAGGACAGGGGGGGCTACAATGAGCAGTTCTTC. This gives the protein CASSKDRGGYNEQFF. V is TRBV6-1 and J is TRBJ2-1; 10 nucleotides agree with TRBD1. V was pared by 5 bases and J by 3 bases, with 4 bases of the junction left unmatched. Germline CDR1 MNHNS, CDR2 SASEGT. This CDR3 is 15 amino acids long.

The chain recombines TRBV29-1 with TRBJ2-7; unclear D gene. CDR3 length equals 12 residues. CDR1 and CDR2 from the germline V gene are SQVTM and ANQGSEA. V lost 6 bases, J lost 9 bases, and 18 bases lay in between. The CDR3 spells CSVQPVGEVQYF. In DNA form, the CDR3 reads TGCAGCGTCCAGCCGGTAGGTGAGGTGCAGTACTTC.

This clonotype came up a few times. The V gene is TRBV29-1, the J gene TRBJ2-7, with 7 bases fitting TRBD2. The J segment lost 7 bases and the V segment lost 5 bases, leaving 8 bases of the junction unmatched. The CDR3 totals 12 residues. Germline-derived CDR1 and CDR2 are SQVTM and ANQGSEA. DNA for the CDR3: TGCAGCGTTCGGCGGGAGTATGGAGAGCAGTACTTC. This encodes CSVRREYGEQYF.